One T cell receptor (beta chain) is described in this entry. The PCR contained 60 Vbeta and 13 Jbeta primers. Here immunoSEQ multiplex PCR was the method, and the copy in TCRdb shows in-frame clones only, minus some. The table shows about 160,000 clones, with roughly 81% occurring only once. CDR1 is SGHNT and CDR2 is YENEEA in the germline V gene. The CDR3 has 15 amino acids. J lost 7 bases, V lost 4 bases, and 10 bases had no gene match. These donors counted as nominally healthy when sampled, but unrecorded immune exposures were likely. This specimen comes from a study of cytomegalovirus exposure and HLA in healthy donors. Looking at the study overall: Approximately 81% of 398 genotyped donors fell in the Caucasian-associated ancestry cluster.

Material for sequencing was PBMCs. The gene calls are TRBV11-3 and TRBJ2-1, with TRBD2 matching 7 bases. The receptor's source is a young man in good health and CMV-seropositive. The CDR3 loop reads CASSSGGTGRNEQFF. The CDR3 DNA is TGTGCCAGCAGCTCGGGGGGAACAGGCCGGAATGAGCAGTTCTTC. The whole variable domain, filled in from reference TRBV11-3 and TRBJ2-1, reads EAGVVQSPRYKIIEKKQPVAFWCNPISGHNTLYWYLQNLGQGPELLIRYENEEAVDDSQLPKDRFSAERLKGVDSTLKIQPAELGDSAVYLCASSSGGTGRNEQFFGPGTRLTVL.